Below are 14 T cell receptor beta chains sequenced from a single sample in a study of blood T cell repertoires in COVID-19. The table came from immunoSEQ multiplex PCR; TCRdb's copy has only in-frame clones and leaves some out. The sample has 72,000 or so clones, 80% to 95% seen once. Material for sequencing was peripheral blood. The receptor set was obtained from a woman aged 80 or older with acute or convalescent COVID-19.

This chain joins TRBV2 and TRBJ1-3; D is uncertain. The CDR3 spans 15 residues. Trimming removed 3 bases from V and 0 bases from J, with 9 bases in between. Germline assignment: CDR1 SNHLY and CDR2 FYNNEI. The CDR3 region is CASSESTSSGNTIYF. The CDR3 DNA reads TGTGCCAGCAGTGAGAGTACGTCCTCTGGAAACACCATATATTTT.

The chain employs TRBV11-2 and TRBJ2-7, with 8 bases that match TRBD2. The V and J ends lost 1 base and 9 bases, in that order; junction bases with no gene match: 8. The CDR3 totals 14 residues. The germline V gene has CDR1 SGHAT and CDR2 FQNNGV. This chain's CDR3 is CASSLGRAGGGQYF. DNA for the CDR3: TGTGCCAGCAGCTTAGGACGGGCGGGAGGTGGGCAGTACTTC.

The V and J genes are TRBV10-3 and TRBJ2-1; 7 nucleotides agree with TRBD1. Germline V gene data show CDR1 as ENHRY and CDR2 as SYGVKD. The CDR3 contains 13 residues. V gave up 4 bases and J gave up 4 bases; unmatched junction bases: 1. The CDR3, as DNA: TGTGCCATCAGTGCGGGACAGTACAATGAGCAGTTCTTC. As protein: CAISAGQYNEQFF.

This clone showed up just once. The chain joins TRBV7-2 to TRBJ2-1, with D possibly matching TRBD2 (6 bases). Germline CDR1 is SGHTA and CDR2 is FQGNSA. This CDR3 is built from 15 residues. Trimming cost V 1 base and J 9 bases, with 16 bases left between them. The CDR3 sequence: CASSLVGTPVTEQFF. For the CDR3, the DNA is TGTGCCAGCAGCTTAGTTGGGACTCCTGTGACTGAGCAGTTCTTC.

J is TRBJ2-3 and V is TRBV5-6; 8 bases match TRBD2. The CDR3 is 17 residues long. The V segment lost 0 bases and the J segment 4 bases; nucleotides outside the gene matches: 10. In germline, CDR1 is SGHDT, CDR2 YYEEEE. The CDR3 spells CASSLGGPGLGSDTQYF. Here the CDR3 DNA reads TGTGCCAGCAGCTTGGGGGGGCCGGGACTAGGCTCAGATACGCAGTATTTT. Variable domain in full (rest from reference TRBV5-6 and TRBJ2-3): DAGVTQSPTHLIKTRGQQVTLRCSPKSGHDTVSWYQQALGQGPQFIFQYYEEEERQRGNFPDRFSGHQFPNYSSELNVNALLLGDSALYLCASSLGGPGLGSDTQYFGPGTRLTVL.

J is TRBJ1-1 and V is TRBV11-2; no firm D call. The germline V gene has CDR1 SGHAT and CDR2 FQNNGV. The V end lost 5 bases, the J end lost 6 bases, and 16 bases lay between the germline ends. This CDR3 contains 14 residues. The DNA of the CDR3 is TGTGCCAGCAGCAAAAGAGAGGGCGGCCCTGAAGCTTTCTTT. It translates to CASSKREGGPEAFF.

V usage is TRBV13 and J usage is TRBJ2-1, with 16 bases fitting TRBD2. CDR1 PRHDT and CDR2 FYEKMQ come from the germline V gene (reference sequence). This CDR3 contains 17 residues. The V segment lost 5 bases and the J segment 2 bases; nucleotides outside the gene matches: 3. The CDR3 reads CASSTGTSGRAYNEQFF. For the CDR3, the DNA is TGTGCCAGCAGCACCGGGACTAGCGGGAGGGCCTACAATGAGCAGTTCTTC.

The chain uses TRBV4-1 and TRBJ2-1; perhaps TRBD2 as D (6 bases). The CDR3 runs 17 residues. Between the trimmed V and J ends, which lost 1 base and 0 bases, there was a span of 13 bases. Germline V lookup: CDR1 MGHRA, CDR2 YSYEKL. The CDR3 DNA sequence: TGCGCCAGCAGCCAAGGGAGAGGACTACCCTCCTACAATGAGCAGTTCTTC. Its translation is CASSQGRGLPSYNEQFF.

CDR3 in amino acids: CASFGDRESGYTF. CDR3 bases: TGTGCCAGCTTTGGCGACAGGGAGAGCGGCTACACCTTC. The gene calls are TRBV27 and TRBJ1-2; 7 bases match TRBD1. V shed 8 bases and J 8 bases; nucleotides not matched to a gene: 11. Germline-derived CDR1 and CDR2 are MNHEY and SMNVEV (reference sequence). The CDR3 totals 13 residues.

The rearrangement uses TRBV19 and TRBJ1-3; 7 nucleotides agree with TRBD1. CDR3 length: 15 amino acids. J was trimmed by 0 bases and V by 5 bases; bases with no gene match: 4. The germline V gene has CDR1 LNHDA and CDR2 SQIVND (reference sequence). As DNA, the CDR3 is TGTGCCAGTAGTCTCACAGGGGTCTCTGGAAACACCATATATTTT. Its translation: CASSLTGVSGNTIYF.

The CDR3 loop reads CASSQVFGQNTEAFF. The CDR3 DNA reads TGCGCCAGCAGCCAAGTTTTCGGACAGAACACTGAAGCTTTCTTT. The chain combines TRBV4-1 with TRBJ1-1, with a tentative D call TRBD1 (5 bases). Deletions cut 1 base from V and 1 base from J, with 10 bases between. The CDR3 is 15 amino acids. From germline, CDR1 is MGHRA and CDR2 YSYEKL.

The genes are TRBV5-4 and TRBJ1-1; 7 bases align to TRBD1. V dropped 4 bases and J dropped 3; count of bases not matched to a gene: 3. The CDR3 consists of 13 residues. Germline V gene data show CDR1 as SGHNT and CDR2 as YYREEE (reference sequence). CDR3 DNA: TGTGCCAGCAGCCCCGGGACAGACACTGAAGCTTTCTTT. Amino acids: CASSPGTDTEAFF.

This chain links TRBV7-2 with TRBJ2-7; D is undetermined. The V gene lost 8 bases and the J gene lost 4 bases, with 15 bases spanning the gap. Germline V lookup: CDR1 SGHTA, CDR2 FQGNSA. The CDR3 spans 13 residues. CDR3 sequence: CASGSSLSYEQYF. The DNA of the CDR3 is TGTGCCAGCGGCTCAAGCTTGTCATACGAGCAGTACTTC.

J is TRBJ2-7 and V is TRBV3-1 (or the pseudogene TRBV3-2); 10 nucleotides match TRBD1. Germline V gene data show CDR1 as LGHDT and CDR2 as YNNKEL (reference sequence). The CDR3 is made up of 14 amino acids. The V and J ends lost 5 bases and 4 bases, in that order; junction bases with no gene match: 5. The CDR3 loop is CASSSGTGVYEQYF. CDR3 DNA sequence: TGTGCCAGCAGCTCCGGGACAGGGGTTTACGAGCAGTACTTC.